This is a list of T cell receptor beta chains from one sample in a study of cytomegalovirus exposure and HLA in healthy donors. Repertoires were generated with immunoSEQ multiplex PCR, while TCRdb's copy carries only in-frame clones and drops some. The sample lists 120,000 or so clones; around 67% were seen once. The sequenced sample was PBMCs. These TCRs come from a woman between 35 and 50 years old in good health and CMV-seronegative. Both conserved end residues are part of each CDR3.

V: TRBV18; J: TRBJ1-5; CDR3: CASSPQGASNQPQHF
V: TRBV19; J: TRBJ1-5; CDR3: CASSIRGTGGGLSNQPQHF
V: TRBV19; J: TRBJ2-2; CDR3: CASTLGAVGELFF
V: TRBV7-8; J: TRBJ1-4; CDR3: CASSLERGRDEKLFF
V: TRBV5-4; J: TRBJ2-5; CDR3: CASSPYRLAGEGETQYF
V: TRBV27; J: TRBJ2-7; CDR3: CASSQGPPSYEQYF
V: TRBV7-3; J: TRBJ2-1; CDR3: CASSLPPTSGGARQFF
V: TRBV5-1; J: TRBJ1-2; CDR3: CASSFGQAEDGYTF
V: TRBV5-6; J: TRBJ1-4; CDR3: CASSLDQGANEKLFF
V: TRBV29-1; J: TRBJ2-7; CDR3: CSVDGQGLEQYF
V: TRBV5-1; J: TRBJ2-1; CDR3: CASSSRTGGEQFF
V: TRBV5-1; J: TRBJ2-5; CDR3: CASSERGGSQETQYF
V: TRBV27; J: TRBJ1-4; CDR3: CASSFRQGANEKLFF
V: TRBV6-5; J: TRBJ1-1; CDR3: CASSPPDRGRTEAFF
V: TRBV4-3; J: TRBJ1-1; CDR3: CASSPDIQGEAFF
V: TRBV21-1; J: TRBJ2-1; CDR3: CASRPPGESGTSDPNEQFF